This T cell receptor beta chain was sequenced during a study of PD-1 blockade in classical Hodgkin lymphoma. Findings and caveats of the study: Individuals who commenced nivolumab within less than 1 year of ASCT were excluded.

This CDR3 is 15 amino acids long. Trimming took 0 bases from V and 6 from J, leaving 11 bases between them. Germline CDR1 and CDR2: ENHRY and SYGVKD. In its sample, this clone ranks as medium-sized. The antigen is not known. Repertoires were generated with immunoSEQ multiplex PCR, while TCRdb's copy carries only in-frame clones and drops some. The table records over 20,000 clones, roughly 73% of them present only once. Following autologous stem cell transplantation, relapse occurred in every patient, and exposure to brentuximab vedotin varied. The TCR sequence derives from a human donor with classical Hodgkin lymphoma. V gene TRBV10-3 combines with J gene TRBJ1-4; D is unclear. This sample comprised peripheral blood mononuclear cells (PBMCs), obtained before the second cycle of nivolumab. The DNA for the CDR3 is TGTGCCATCAGTGAGTCGTGGGGTGGGGATGAAAAACTGTTTTTT. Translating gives CAISESWGGDEKLFF.